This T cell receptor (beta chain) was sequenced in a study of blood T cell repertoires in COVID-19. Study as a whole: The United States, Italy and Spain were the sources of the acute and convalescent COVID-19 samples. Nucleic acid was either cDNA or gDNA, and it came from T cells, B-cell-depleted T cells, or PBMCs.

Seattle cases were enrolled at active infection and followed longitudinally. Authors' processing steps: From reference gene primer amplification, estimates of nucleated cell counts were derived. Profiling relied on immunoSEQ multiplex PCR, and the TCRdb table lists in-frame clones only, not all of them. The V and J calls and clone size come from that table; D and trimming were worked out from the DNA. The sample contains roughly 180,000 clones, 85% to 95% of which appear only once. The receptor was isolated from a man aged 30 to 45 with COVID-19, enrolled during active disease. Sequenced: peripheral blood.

This CDR3 reads CASSIVSSGTGNAHEQYF. In nucleotides, the CDR3 is TGTGCCAGTAGTATAGTCTCCTCGGGGACAGGTAACGCCCACGAGCAGTACTTC. The rearrangement joins TRBV19 to TRBJ2-7; 8 bases align to TRBD1. Trimming at V came to 1 base and at J to 5 bases, leaving 16 bases not matched to a gene. This CDR3 is built from 18 residues. Germline CDR1 LNHDA, CDR2 SQIVND (reference sequence).